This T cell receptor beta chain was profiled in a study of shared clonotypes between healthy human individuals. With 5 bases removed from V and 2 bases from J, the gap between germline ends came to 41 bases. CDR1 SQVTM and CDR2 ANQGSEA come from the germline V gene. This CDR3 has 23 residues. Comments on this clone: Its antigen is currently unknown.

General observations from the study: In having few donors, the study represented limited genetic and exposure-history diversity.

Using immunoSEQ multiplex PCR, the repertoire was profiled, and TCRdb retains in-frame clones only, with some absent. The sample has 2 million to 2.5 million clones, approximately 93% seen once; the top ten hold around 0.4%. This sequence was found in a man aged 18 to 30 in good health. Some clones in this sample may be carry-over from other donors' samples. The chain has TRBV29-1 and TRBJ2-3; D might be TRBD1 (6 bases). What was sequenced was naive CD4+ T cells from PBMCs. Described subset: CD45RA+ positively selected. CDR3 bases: TGCAGCGTTTTACTGGTTGGGGGATTAGAAGTACCCACAAACAGGGCCATCACAGATACGCAGTATTTT. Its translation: CSVLLVGGLEVPTNRAITDTQYF.